The present T cell receptor beta chain was sequenced within a study of cytomegalovirus exposure and HLA in healthy donors. V lost 1 base and J 2 bases, leaving 17 bases between the germline ends. The CDR3 covers 17 residues. The germline CDR1 and CDR2 sequences are SGHTA and FQGNSA. Amplification used 60 Vbeta primers and 13 Jbeta primers. The method was immunoSEQ multiplex PCR; TCRdb's version includes in-frame clones alone and lacks a portion of them. The sample records some 150,000 clones, just over 75% being singletons. The TCR was taken from a woman younger than 45 in good health and CMV-seropositive. The rearrangement uses TRBV7-2 and TRBJ2-5; TRBD2 is a possible D gene (5 bases). Sequences were obtained from PBMCs. The CDR3 sequence is CASSLVPYRTGQETQYF. The DNA for the CDR3 is TGTGCCAGCAGCTTAGTCCCCTACCGTACGGGGCAAGAGACCCAGTACTTC.